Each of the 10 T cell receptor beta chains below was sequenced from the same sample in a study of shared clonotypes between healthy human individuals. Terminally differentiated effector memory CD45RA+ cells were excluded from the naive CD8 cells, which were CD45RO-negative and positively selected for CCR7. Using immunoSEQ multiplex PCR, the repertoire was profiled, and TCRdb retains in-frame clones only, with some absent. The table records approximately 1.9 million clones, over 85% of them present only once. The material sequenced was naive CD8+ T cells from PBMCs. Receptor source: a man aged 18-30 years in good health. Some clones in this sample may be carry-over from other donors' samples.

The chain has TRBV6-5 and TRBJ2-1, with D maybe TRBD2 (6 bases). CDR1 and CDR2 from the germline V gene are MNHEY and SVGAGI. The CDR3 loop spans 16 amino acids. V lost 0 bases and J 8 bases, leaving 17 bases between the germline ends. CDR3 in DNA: TGTGCCAGCAGTTACTCGACGGGGGAGAAGGGGTATGAGCAGTTCTTC. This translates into CASSYSTGEKGYEQFF.

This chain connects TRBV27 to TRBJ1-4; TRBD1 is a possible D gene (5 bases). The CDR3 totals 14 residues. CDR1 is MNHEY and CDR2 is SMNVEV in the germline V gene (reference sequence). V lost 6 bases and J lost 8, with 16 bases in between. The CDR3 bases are TGTGCCAGCAGCCGCACCGGGAGGGACGAAAAACTGTTTTTT. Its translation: CASSRTGRDEKLFF.

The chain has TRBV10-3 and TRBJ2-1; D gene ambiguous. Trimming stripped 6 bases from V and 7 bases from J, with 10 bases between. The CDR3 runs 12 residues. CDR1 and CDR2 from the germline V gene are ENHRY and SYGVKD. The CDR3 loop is CAISGPRNEQFF. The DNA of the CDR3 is TGTGCCATCAGCGGCCCGAGGAATGAGCAGTTCTTC.

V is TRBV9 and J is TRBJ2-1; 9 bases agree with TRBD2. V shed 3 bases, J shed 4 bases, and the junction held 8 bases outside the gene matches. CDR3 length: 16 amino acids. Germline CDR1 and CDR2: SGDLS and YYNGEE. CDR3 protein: CASSAMGTSPYNEQFF. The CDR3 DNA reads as TGTGCCAGCAGCGCCATGGGGACTAGCCCGTACAATGAGCAGTTCTTC.

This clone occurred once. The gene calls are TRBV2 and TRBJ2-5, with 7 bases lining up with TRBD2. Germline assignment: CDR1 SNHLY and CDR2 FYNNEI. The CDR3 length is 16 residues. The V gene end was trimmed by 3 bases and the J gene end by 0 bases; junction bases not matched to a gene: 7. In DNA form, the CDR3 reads TGTGCCAGCAGTGAGGGCCCAGCGGGGAACCAAGAGACCCAGTACTTC. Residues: CASSEGPAGNQETQYF.

DNA of the CDR3: TGTGCCATCAGTGAGTCGAGATTGGGACTAGGGGGAGAGACCCAGTACTTC. Its protein product is CAISESRLGLGGETQYF. The V and J genes are TRBV10-3 and TRBJ2-5; TRBD2 agrees at 8 bases. The CDR3 is made up of 17 amino acids. V dropped 0 bases and J dropped 4; count of bases not matched to a gene: 10. CDR1 is ENHRY and CDR2 is SYGVKD in the germline V gene.

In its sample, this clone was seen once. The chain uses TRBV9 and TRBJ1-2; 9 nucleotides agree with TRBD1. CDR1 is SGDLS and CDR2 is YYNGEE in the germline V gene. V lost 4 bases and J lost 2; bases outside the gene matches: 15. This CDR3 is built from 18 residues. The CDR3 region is CASSTPLNRGLLNYGYTF. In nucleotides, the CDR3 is TGTGCCAGCAGCACCCCCCTGAACAGGGGGCTCTTAAACTATGGCTACACCTTC. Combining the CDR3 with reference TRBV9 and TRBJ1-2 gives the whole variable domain DSGVTQTPKHLITATGQRVTLRCSPRSGDLSVYWYQQSLDQGLQFLIQYYNGEERAKGNILERFSAQQFPDLHSELNLSSLELGDSALYFCASSTPLNRGLLNYGYTFGSGTRLTVV.

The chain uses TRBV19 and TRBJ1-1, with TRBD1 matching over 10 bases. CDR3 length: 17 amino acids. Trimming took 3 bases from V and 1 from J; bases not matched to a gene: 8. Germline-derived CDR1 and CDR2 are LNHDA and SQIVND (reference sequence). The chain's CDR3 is CASSINPGQGTNTEAFF. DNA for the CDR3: TGTGCCAGTAGTATTAACCCGGGACAGGGGACGAACACTGAAGCTTTCTTT.

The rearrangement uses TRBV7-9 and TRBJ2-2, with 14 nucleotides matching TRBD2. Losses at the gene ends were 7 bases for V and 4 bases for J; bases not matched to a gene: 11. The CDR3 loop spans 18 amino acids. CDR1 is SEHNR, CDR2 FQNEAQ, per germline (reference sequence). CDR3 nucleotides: TGTGCCAGCAACTTGGGACTAGCGGGAGTTCTTACCACCGGGGAGCTGTTTTTT. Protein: CASNLGLAGVLTTGELFF.

The CDR3 DNA reads TGTGCCAGCAGGAAAGGGGGAGCAACTAATGAAAAACTGTTTTTT. This codes for CASRKGGATNEKLFF. The rearrangement uses TRBV14 and TRBJ1-4, with D maybe TRBD1 (6 bases). Trimming removed 6 bases from V and 0 bases from J, with 11 bases in between. Germline CDR1 and CDR2: SGHDN and FVKESK. This CDR3 region has 15 residues.